The rows below give T cell receptor beta chains drawn from one sample of a study of cytomegalovirus exposure and HLA in healthy donors. The data were produced by immunoSEQ multiplex PCR, yet TCRdb's version contains in-frame clones alone and is incomplete. The sample includes 150,000 to 200,000 clones, 76% of them seen just once. The sequencing sample was made of PBMCs. The receptor source for this set is a man aged 18 to 35 in good health and CMV-seronegative. The CDR3 runs from the conserved cysteine through the conserved F or W. The D gene is left open where the match is weak. Only some rows state a clone size, as once, few, many or a class for expanded clones.

V	size	J	D	DNA	CDR3
TRBV19	-	TRBJ1-5	-	TGTGCCAGTAGTTCCCGCGGTAATCAGCCCCAGCATTTT	CASSSRGNQPQHF
TRBV28	-	TRBJ1-1	-	TGTGCCAGCAGTTTATTCATCGGCACTGAAGCTTTCTTT	CASSLFIGTEAFF
TRBV10-3	-	TRBJ1-2	-	TGTGCCATCAGTACCTCTGACAGTGCCCCTTACGATGGCTACACCTTC	CAISTSDSAPYDGYTF
TRBV5-8	-	TRBJ1-1	-	TGTGCCAGCAGCTTCGGGGTTAGGGTGAACACTGAAGCTTTCTTT	CASSFGVRVNTEAFF
TRBV27	once	TRBJ1-4	TRBD1	TGTGCCAGCAGAAGGGGACAGGTCCCTGAAAAACTGTTTTTT	CASRRGQVPEKLFF
TRBV27	-	TRBJ2-1	-	TGTGCCAGCAGTCCAGACTACTACAATGAGCAGTTCTTC	CASSPDYYNEQFF
TRBV18	-	TRBJ2-2	-	TGTGCCAGCTCACCGGCACCGAACACCGGGGAGCTGTTTTTT	CASSPAPNTGELFF
TRBV28	few	TRBJ1-3	-	TGTGCCAGCAGTTTCGGGGGGTCTGGAAACACCATATATTTT	CASSFGGSGNTIYF
TRBV5-4	-	TRBJ2-5	-	TGTGCCAGCAGCGGAGAAGAGACCCAGTACTTC	CASSGEETQYF
TRBV6-5	-	TRBJ2-7	-	TGTGCCAGCAGCATGCCGGGGGAGCAGTACTTC	CASSMPGEQYF
TRBV23-1	-	TRBJ2-4	-	TGCGCCAGCAGTCAATGCGATAAACACAGGGCAGAAAACATTCAGTACTTC	CASSQCDKHRAENIQYF
TRBV27	-	TRBJ1-6	TRBD1	TGTGCCAGCAGTCCGTCCGGGACAGGGCAATCACCCCTCCACTTT	CASSPSGTGQSPLHF
TRBV7-2	-	TRBJ2-2	-	TGTGCCAGCAGCGTTGACAGACCTGGGGAGCTGTTTTTT	CASSVDRPGELFF
TRBV7-9	-	TRBJ1-1	TRBD1	TGTGCCAGCAGCCTGGGGGACAGGGGGGAAGCTTTCTTT	CASSLGDRGEAFF
TRBV19	-	TRBJ2-1	TRBD1	TGTGCCAGTAGTTTTCCGGACAGGGCGGGCCACAATGAGCAGTTCTTC	CASSFPDRAGHNEQFF
TRBV2	-	TRBJ2-2	TRBD1	TGTGCCAGCAGACGACGGGACAGGGGGCTATTCGGGGAGCTGTTTTTT	CASRRRDRGLFGELFF
TRBV28	-	TRBJ2-7	TRBD2	TGTGCCAGCAGTTTGTGGACTAGCGGGAGGGGACAGTACTTC	CASSLWTSGRGQYF
TRBV4-1	-	TRBJ1-2	-	TGCGCCAGCAGCCAAGCGGCAGGGGTCTATGGCTACACCTTC	CASSQAAGVYGYTF
TRBV10-1	-	TRBJ2-1	-	TGCGCCAGCAGTGAGGCTAGCTATGAGCAGTTCTTC	CASSEASYEQFF
TRBV27	-	TRBJ2-3	-	TGTGCCAGCCAGGGGCGGGCCGGCACAGATACGCAGTATTTT	CASQGRAGTDTQYF
TRBV5-1	-	TRBJ2-1	TRBD2	TGCGCCAGCAGCTTAAGGTTCGCTAGCGGCTACAATGAGCAGTTCTTC	CASSLRFASGYNEQFF
TRBV5-1	-	TRBJ2-3	-	TGCGCCAGCAGCCCGAGGGGGGGGGCTTCGGGCACAGATACGCAGTATTTT	CASSPRGGASGTDTQYF
TRBV2	-	TRBJ1-6	TRBD1	TGTGCCAGCAGCGTGGGACAGGGTAATTCACCCCTCCACTTT	CASSVGQGNSPLHF
TRBV6-4	-	TRBJ1-5	TRBD1	TGTGCCACGAGACCGACAGGGGGTACAGATCAGCCCCAGCATTTT	CATRPTGGTDQPQHF
TRBV30	-	TRBJ1-1	TRBD1	TGTGCCTGGAGTGTGGGACAGGGGGGTGTTGAAGCTTTCTTT	CAWSVGQGGVEAFF
TRBV5-6	-	TRBJ1-3	TRBD1	TGTGCCAGCAGCCCGCTGACAGGGCGACAAGGAAACACCATATATTTT	CASSPLTGRQGNTIYF
TRBV7-2	-	TRBJ2-5	TRBD2	TGTGCCAGCAGCCTCAACAGAGCGGGAGCTCAAGAGACCCAGTACTTC	CASSLNRAGAQETQYF
TRBV27	-	TRBJ2-1	TRBD2	TGTGCCAGCAGGGTCCCCCGACGGGAGGGCCGAAATGAGCAGTTCTTC	CASRVPRREGRNEQFF
TRBV6-1	-	TRBJ2-1	TRBD2	TGTGCCAGCAGGGAACTAGCGGGCAATGAGCAGTTCTTC	CASRELAGNEQFF
TRBV7-9	-	TRBJ2-3	-	TGTTCCAGCAGCCCTCGTTTCGGGGCAGATACGCAGTATTTT	CSSSPRFGADTQYF
TRBV4-1	-	TRBJ2-1	-	TGCGCCAGCAGCCAAGACAGCAATGAGCAGTTCTTC	CASSQDSNEQFF
TRBV28	-	TRBJ1-2	TRBD1	TGTGCCAGCAGTTTGGATACAGGGGGAAAAGACTATGGCTACACCTTC	CASSLDTGGKDYGYTF
TRBV5-1	-	TRBJ2-5	TRBD1	TGCGCCAGCAGCCCGGGACAGGGGGCTGCGGAGACCCAGTACTTC	CASSPGQGAAETQYF
TRBV5-6	-	TRBJ2-3	TRBD2	TGTGCCAGCAGCGGTCGGACTAGCGGGGGTGGCTCAGATACGCAGTATTTT	CASSGRTSGGGSDTQYF
TRBV7-2	-	TRBJ2-1	-	TGTGCCAGCAGCTCTGGCGGGACTGACAATGAGCAGTTCTTC	CASSSGGTDNEQFF
TRBV30	-	TRBJ1-1	-	TGTGCCAGGCACCAAGGAGGTACTGAAGCTTTCTTT	CARHQGGTEAFF
TRBV12-5	-	TRBJ1-2	-	TGTGCTAGTGGTTTGCCACAGGGAAGAACTCTTGGCTACACCTTC	CASGLPQGRTLGYTF
TRBV15	-	TRBJ1-2	-	TGTGCCACCAGCAGAGATCCGGACAGAAAACCCTATGGCTACACCTTC	CATSRDPDRKPYGYTF
TRBV5-6	-	TRBJ1-2	-	TGTGCCAGCAGCTTCCGACAGGCCTGGGACACCTTC	CASSFRQAWDTF
TRBV5-1	-	TRBJ1-1	-	TGCGCCAGCAGCTTGGACGGGGACACTGAAGCTTTCTTT	CASSLDGDTEAFF
TRBV5-4	-	TRBJ1-1	-	TGTGCCAGCAGCTTGGCGTCCGGGGAAGCGAACACTGAAGCTTTCTTT	CASSLASGEANTEAFF
TRBV5-1	-	TRBJ2-7	TRBD2	TGCGCCAGCAGCTTGGTCCCGGGACTAGCGGGACGGAGAGGGTCCTACGAGCAGTACTTC	CASSLVPGLAGRRGSYEQYF
TRBV5-6	-	TRBJ1-3	-	TGTGCCAGCAGCTTCGTCGGCAGGGCCGGAAACACCATATATTTT	CASSFVGRAGNTIYF
TRBV6-5	-	TRBJ2-3	TRBD1	TGTGCCAGCAGTGGGACAGTTGGCGCAGATACGCAGTATTTT	CASSGTVGADTQYF
TRBV11-1	once	TRBJ1-5	-	TGTGCCAGCAGTCTTAACAGGGCTCAGCCCCAGCATTTT	CASSLNRAQPQHF
TRBV11-3	-	TRBJ2-1	TRBD2	TGTGCCAGCAGCCCACACACTAGCGGGGGTCAGTTCTTC	CASSPHTSGGQFF
TRBV5-1	-	TRBJ1-2	-	TGCGCCAGCAGCTTGATTATGGCCGGACAAAACTATGGCTACACCTTC	CASSLIMAGQNYGYTF
TRBV7-2	once	TRBJ2-2	-	TGTGCCAGCAGCTTAAATAGGGGCGGGGAGCTGTTTTTT	CASSLNRGGELFF